This TCR beta chain stems from a study of OX40 agonist ivuxolimab in advanced cancers. Overall study: The patients received agonistic anti-OX40 (CD134) antibody ivuxolimab. General study points: Some nonresponders likewise displayed low normalized T-cell clonal expansion.

Repertoires were generated with immunoSEQ multiplex PCR, while TCRdb's copy carries only in-frame clones and drops some. The profile shows around 69,000 clones, roughly 88% of them singletons. In the case of this clone: The antigen is not known.

CDR3 length: 14 residues. Trimming stripped 0 bases from V and 4 bases from J, with 9 bases between. Germline V gene lookup returns CDR1 LNHDA and CDR2 SQIVND (reference sequence). Patients were excluded for autoimmune disease history or systemic immunosuppression. This sequence was found in an adult with an advanced solid tumor such as melanoma, head and neck, liver or kidney cancer. The chain uses TRBV19 and TRBJ1-2; D remains ambiguous. Sequences were derived from CD4+ or CD8+ T cells sorted from blood, sampled in a trial of the OX40 agonist ivuxolimab. CDR3 region: CASSIDQRGYGYTF. The CDR3 region has the DNA TGTGCCAGTAGTATAGATCAGCGGGGCTATGGCTACACCTTC.